A single sample is the source of the 16 T cell receptor beta chains below, sequenced in a study of OX40 agonist ivuxolimab in advanced cancers. Sequenced by immunoSEQ multiplex PCR; TCRdb stores in-frame clones only, minus some. The data show some 100,000 clones, 80% to 90% seen once. The sequenced sample was CD4+ or CD8+ T cells sorted from blood, obtained in a trial of the OX40 agonist ivuxolimab. These receptors were obtained from an adult with an advanced solid tumor such as melanoma, head and neck, liver or kidney cancer.

The V call is TRBV6-1, the J call TRBJ2-3; 13 nucleotides line up with TRBD2. Trimming removed 4 bases from V and 5 bases from J; junction bases left unmatched: 6. The CDR3 is 16 amino acids. Per germline, CDR1 MNHNS and CDR2 SASEGT. The CDR3 nucleotides are TGTGCCAGCAGTGGAAGACTAGCGGGGGGCCTAGATACGCAGTATTTT. This encodes CASSGRLAGGLDTQYF.

V gene TRBV11-1 combines with J gene TRBJ2-2, with D unclear. Germline lookup yields CDR1 SGHAT and CDR2 FQDESV (reference sequence). The CDR3 is 15 amino acids. V dropped 4 bases and J dropped 3 bases, with 12 bases sitting between them. CDR3: CASSSGRSYTGELFF. The CDR3 DNA sequence: TGTGCCAGCAGCTCTGGGCGGAGTTACACCGGGGAGCTGTTTTTT.

This chain joins TRBV7-2 and TRBJ2-3, with 12 bases identical to TRBD2. V lost 1 base to trimming and J lost 6 bases; unmatched junction nucleotides: 5. The germline V gene encodes CDR1 SGHTA and CDR2 FQGNSA. There are 16 residues in the CDR3. The CDR3 here is CASSLDTSGGRDTQYF. CDR3 nucleotides: TGTGCCAGCAGCTTAGATACTAGCGGGGGGCGGGATACGCAGTATTTT.

This clone appeared once. V usage is TRBV4-1 and J usage is TRBJ1-4; weak D call: TRBD1 (5 bases). Germline values: CDR1 MGHRA, CDR2 YSYEKL. Trimming took off 4 bases at V and 7 bases at J, with 19 bases between the two ends. There are 16 residues in the CDR3. The CDR3, as DNA: TGCGCCAGCAGCCTATTTTGGGGGGGAGAGGGTGAAAAACTGTTTTTT. It yields the protein CASSLFWGGEGEKLFF.

The V call is TRBV5-1, the J call TRBJ1-2; D is unclear. V shed 0 bases and J shed 4 bases, with 13 bases lying between them. Germline V gene data show CDR1 as SGHRS and CDR2 as YFSETQ. The CDR3 has 15 amino acids. The CDR3 DNA reads TGCGCCAGCAGCTTGGTTGCAGGAGAGTCCTATGGCTACACCTTC. It yields the protein CASSLVAGESYGYTF. Together with reference TRBV5-1 and TRBJ1-2, the CDR3 gives the full variable domain: KAGVTQTPRYLIKTRGQQVTLSCSPISGHRSVSWYQQTPGQGLQFLFEYFSETQRNKGNFPGRFSGRQFSNSRSEMNVSTLELGDSALYLCASSLVAGESYGYTFGSGTRLTVV.

The genes are TRBV4-3 and TRBJ2-1, with TRBD2 matching 7 bases. V lost 4 bases to trimming and J lost 1 base; unmatched junction nucleotides: 7. The CDR3 covers 16 residues. Germline CDR1 is LGHNA and CDR2 is YSLEER. CDR3 loop: CASSLLAGGSYNEQFF. In DNA, the CDR3 is TGCGCCAGCAGCCTACTAGCCGGGGGGTCCTACAATGAGCAGTTCTTC.

The V and J genes are TRBV5-6 and TRBJ1-1; 10 bases line up with TRBD1. CDR3 length equals 15 residues. Germline V lookup: CDR1 SGHDT, CDR2 YYEEEE. V gave up 0 bases and J gave up 3 bases; unmatched junction bases: 2. The CDR3 DNA reads as TGTGCCAGCAGCTTGGCCGGGACAGGGGACACTGAAGCTTTCTTT. Translation gives CASSLAGTGDTEAFF.

V gene TRBV5-4 combines with J gene TRBJ1-2; 8 positions match TRBD1. J lost 2 bases, V lost 6 bases, and 3 bases had no gene match. Germline CDR1 and CDR2: SGHNT and YYREEE (reference sequence). The CDR3 totals 13 residues. The CDR3 DNA is TGTGCCAGCATCCGGACAGGGAACTATGGCTACACCTTC. Its protein is CASIRTGNYGYTF.

The V call is TRBV7-3, the J call TRBJ1-3; D is undetermined. Deletions cut 4 bases from V and 4 bases from J, with 14 bases between. Germline loops: CDR1 SGHTA, CDR2 FQGTGA. There are 15 residues in the CDR3. The DNA of the CDR3 is TGTGCCAGCAGCTCAGACGGGTATGGCGGAAACACCATATATTTT. It is translated as CASSSDGYGGNTIYF.

The gene calls are TRBV7-2 and TRBJ2-2, with TRBD2 identical over 8 bases. J was trimmed by 5 bases and V by 5 bases; bases with no gene match: 10. There are 16 residues in the CDR3. Germline V lookup: CDR1 SGHTA, CDR2 FQGNSA. CDR3 protein: CASSPPGGGNTGELFF. In DNA form, the CDR3 reads TGTGCCAGCAGCCCGCCTGGCGGGGGGAATACCGGGGAGCTGTTTTTT.

This clone was detected a few times. This sequence joins TRBV20-1 and TRBJ1-3; possible D gene TRBD1, 5 bases. Trimming cost V 7 bases and J 8 bases, with 12 bases left between them. Germline-derived CDR1 and CDR2 are DFQATT and SNEGSKA (reference sequence). The length of the CDR3 is 11 residues. CDR3 nucleotide sequence: TGCAGTGTGAATAGGGGAGACACCATATATTTT. This translates into CSVNRGDTIYF.

This rearrangement joins TRBV6-5 to TRBJ1-5; maybe TRBD1 (6 bases). The germline V gene encodes CDR1 MNHEY and CDR2 SVGAGI. V lost 5 bases and J lost 3, with 11 bases in between. The CDR3 is 14 amino acids. The DNA for the CDR3 is TGTGCCAGCAGTATTGGACAGCCCAATCAGCCCCAGCATTTT. Amino acids: CASSIGQPNQPQHF.

This sequence joins TRBV18 and TRBJ2-7; a weak D match, TRBD1 (6 bases). The germline gives CDR1 KGHSH, CDR2 LQKENI. V gave up 2 bases and J gave up 5 bases, with 19 bases separating them. The CDR3 runs to 16 residues. The DNA of the CDR3 is TGTGCCAGCTCACCATTCCATGACTCGACAGGAAACGAGCAGTACGTC. This codes for CASSPFHDSTGNEQYV.

This chain uses TRBV7-2 with TRBJ2-3; a weak D match, TRBD1 (5 bases). CDR3 length: 14 amino acids. In germline, CDR1 is SGHTA, CDR2 FQGNSA. The germline V and J ends were trimmed by 2 bases and 4 bases, with 10 bases remaining between them. DNA of the CDR3: TGTGCCAGCAGCTTAATCCAGGGTCCAGATACGCAGTATTTT. Translated, it gives CASSLIQGPDTQYF.

This clone has just a few counts. V gene TRBV10-1 combines with J gene TRBJ2-7, with 8 bases identical to TRBD1. Per the germline V gene, CDR1 is WNHNN and CDR2 is SYGVQD (reference sequence). This CDR3 is 17 amino acids long. The ends lost 7 bases at V and 3 bases at J; junction bases unmatched: 17. CDR3 coding DNA: TGCGCCAGCATCCAGGTAGACAGGGGAGGCCCGCTCTACGAGCAGTACTTC. Translation gives CASIQVDRGGPLYEQYF.

The J gene is TRBJ2-7, the V gene TRBV5-1, with 10 bases identical to TRBD1. CDR3 length: 14 residues. The ends lost 4 bases at V and 4 bases at J; junction bases unmatched: 5. Germline CDR1 and CDR2: SGHRS and YFSETQ. This CDR3 is CASSPDRGLYEQYF. The CDR3 DNA sequence: TGCGCCAGCAGCCCCGACAGGGGGCTTTACGAGCAGTACTTC.